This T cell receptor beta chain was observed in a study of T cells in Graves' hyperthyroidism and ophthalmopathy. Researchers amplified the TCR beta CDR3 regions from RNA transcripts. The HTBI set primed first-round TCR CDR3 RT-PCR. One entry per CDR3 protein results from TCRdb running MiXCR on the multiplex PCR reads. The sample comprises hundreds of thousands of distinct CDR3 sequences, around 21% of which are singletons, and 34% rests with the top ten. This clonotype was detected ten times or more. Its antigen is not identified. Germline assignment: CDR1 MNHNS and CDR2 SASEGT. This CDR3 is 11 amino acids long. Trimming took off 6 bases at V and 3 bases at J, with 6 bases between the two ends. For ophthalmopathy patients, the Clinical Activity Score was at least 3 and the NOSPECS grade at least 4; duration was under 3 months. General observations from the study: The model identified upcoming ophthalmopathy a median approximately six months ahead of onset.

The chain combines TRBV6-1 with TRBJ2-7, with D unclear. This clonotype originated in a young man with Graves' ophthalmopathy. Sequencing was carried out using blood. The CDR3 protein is CASRKGYEQYF. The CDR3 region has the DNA TGTGCCAGCAGAAAGGGCTACGAGCAGTACTTC.